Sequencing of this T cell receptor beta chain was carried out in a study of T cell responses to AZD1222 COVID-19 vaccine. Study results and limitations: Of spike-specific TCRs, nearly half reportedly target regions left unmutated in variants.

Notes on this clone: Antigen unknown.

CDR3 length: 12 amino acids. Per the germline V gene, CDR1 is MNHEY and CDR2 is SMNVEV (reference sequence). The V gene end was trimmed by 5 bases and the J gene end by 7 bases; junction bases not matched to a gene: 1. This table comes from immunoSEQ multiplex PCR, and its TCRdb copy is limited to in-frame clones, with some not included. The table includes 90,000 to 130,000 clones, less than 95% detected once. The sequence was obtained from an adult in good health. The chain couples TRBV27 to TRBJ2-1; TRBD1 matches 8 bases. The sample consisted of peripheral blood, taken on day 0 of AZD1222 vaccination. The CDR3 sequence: CASSTGGNEQFF. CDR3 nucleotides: TGTGCCAGCAGTACAGGGGGAAATGAGCAGTTCTTC.